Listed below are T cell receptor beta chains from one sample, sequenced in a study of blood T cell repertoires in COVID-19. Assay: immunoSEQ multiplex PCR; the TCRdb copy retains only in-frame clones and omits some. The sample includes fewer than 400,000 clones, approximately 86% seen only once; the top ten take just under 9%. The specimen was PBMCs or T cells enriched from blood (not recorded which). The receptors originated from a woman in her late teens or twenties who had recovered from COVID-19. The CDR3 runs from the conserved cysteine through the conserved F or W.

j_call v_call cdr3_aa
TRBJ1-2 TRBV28 CASRTTGQGGYYGYTF
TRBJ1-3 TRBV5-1 CASRPTQGPSGNTIYF
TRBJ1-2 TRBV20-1 CSAPREDGYTF
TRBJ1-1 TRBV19 CASSRPGTGTGEAFF
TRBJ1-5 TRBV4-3 CASSQEWGGMLQPQHF
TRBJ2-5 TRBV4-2 CASSQGDLSSFQETQYF
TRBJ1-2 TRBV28 CASSLMRLQGAYGYTF
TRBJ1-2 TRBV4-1 CASSQVGTGRPNYGYTF
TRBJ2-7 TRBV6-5 CASSYDRGDEQYF
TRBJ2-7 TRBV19 CASSMGAHEQYF
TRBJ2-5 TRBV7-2 CASRSRAGQETQYF
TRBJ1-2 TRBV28 CAIWDSTADFYGYTF
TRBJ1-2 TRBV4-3 CASSQRGFDYGYTF
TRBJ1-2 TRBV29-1 CSVGTGGDYGYTF
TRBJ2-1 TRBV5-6 CASSWGTGGILNEQFF
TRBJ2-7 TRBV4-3 CASSQGQGWSYEQYF
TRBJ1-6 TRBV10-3 CAISESGQNNSPLHF
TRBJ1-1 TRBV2 CASSASGTGATEAFF
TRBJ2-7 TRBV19 CASSIGSYRGAYEQYF
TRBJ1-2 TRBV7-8 CASSLASYGRNYGYTF
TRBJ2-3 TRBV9 CASSPGGLPDTQYF
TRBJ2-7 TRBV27 CASSLSVTQTYEQYF
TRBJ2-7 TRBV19 CASSMTGNSYEQYF
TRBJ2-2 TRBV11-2 CASSLVPTDANTGELFF
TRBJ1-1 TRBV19 CASSINSGWDRGRTEAFF
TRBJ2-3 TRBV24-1 CATSDSPRTGGRHTDTQYF
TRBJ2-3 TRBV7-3 CASALGAGGPTLDTQYF
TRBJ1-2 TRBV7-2 CASSLGATGPNYGYTF
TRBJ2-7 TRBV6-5 CASTLTPTGNEQYF
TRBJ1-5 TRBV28 CASSFKEDQPQHF
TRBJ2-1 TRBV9 CASSEGQSYNEQFF
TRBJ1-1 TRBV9 CASSARTGTNTEAFF
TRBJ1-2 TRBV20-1 CNPQGNYGYTF
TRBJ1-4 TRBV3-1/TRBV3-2 CASSHRLEQREKLFF
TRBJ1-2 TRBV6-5 CASSYRPTGGDGYTF
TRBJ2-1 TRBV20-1 CSASGVGGTSGNRNEQFF
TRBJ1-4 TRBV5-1 CASSRPGANEKLFF
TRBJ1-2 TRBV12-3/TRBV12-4 CASRLRVAGYTF
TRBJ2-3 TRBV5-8 CASSLLAGGTDTQYF
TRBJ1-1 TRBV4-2 CASSHTGTGRTEAFF
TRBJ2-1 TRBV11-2 CASRAGVRPYNEQFF
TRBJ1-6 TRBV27 CASSLEPDSRNSPLHF
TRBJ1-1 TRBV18 CASSPWDRGNTEAFF
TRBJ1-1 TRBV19 CASSSYVHTEAFF
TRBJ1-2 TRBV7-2 CASSPKQGDGYTF
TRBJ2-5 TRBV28 CASNLAGEEETQYF
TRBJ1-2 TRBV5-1 CASSSNRGGLYGYTF
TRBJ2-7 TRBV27 CASSFRLGIEYF